This TCR beta chain was sequenced for a study of vaccination effects on CD4 cells after COVID-19. Expansion with viral peptide pools was applied to antigen-specific CD4+ T cells by the ViraFEST assay prior to sequencing. Investigators separated out CD4+ T cells once around nine days of culture had passed. Between March and December 2020, the person had a SARS-CoV-2 infection that PCR confirmed. The culture medium for a few million PBMC per well included 10 IU/ml IL-2 and about 9.1 ug/ml peptides. At days 3 and 7, half of the medium was exchanged for IL-2 medium. As regards this clone: Its specificity is not known.

V lost 1 base and J lost 4; bases outside the gene matches: 11. This CDR3 region has 18 residues. Germline assignment: CDR1 MNHNS and CDR2 SASEGT. Using immunoSEQ multiplex PCR, the repertoire was profiled, and TCRdb retains in-frame clones only, with some absent. The repertoire holds about 45,000 clones, with roughly two thirds as singletons. The source of this sequence is a human donor who had a prior SARS-CoV-2 infection. The input for sequencing was CD4+ T cells from PBMCs cultured with a peptide pool, taken before COVID-19 vaccination. This rearrangement joins TRBV6-1 to TRBJ2-5; 11 nucleotides align to TRBD2. CDR3: CASSEGRTSGSGGETQYF. Written as DNA, the CDR3 is TGTGCCAGCAGTGAAGGCAGGACTAGCGGGTCAGGCGGAGAGACCCAGTACTTC.